This T cell receptor beta chain was obtained from a study of OX40 agonist ivuxolimab in advanced cancers. Study-level background: Ivuxolimab is an agonistic anti-OX40 (CD134) antibody, and patients were treated with it. The diagnoses of dose-escalation patients were hepatocellular carcinoma, melanoma, renal cell or head and neck cancer. Three partial responders included one hepatocellular carcinoma patient and two cutaneous melanoma patients.

Findings of the study overall: The authors did not determine the antigen specificity of the expanded peripheral T cells.

This CDR3 region has 15 residues. Germline lookup yields CDR1 SGHRS and CDR2 YFSETQ. With 3 bases removed from V and 1 base from J, the gap between germline ends came to 11 bases. Turning to this clone: Antigen specificity is unknown.

Profiled with immunoSEQ multiplex PCR; TCRdb holds only in-frame clones, not every one. Counted here are around 79,000 clones, 85% occurring once; the ten biggest clones make up roughly 0.66%. The origin of this receptor is an adult with an advanced solid tumor such as melanoma, head and neck, liver or kidney cancer. This chain connects TRBV5-1 to TRBJ1-3; D uncertain. Sample: CD4+ or CD8+ T cells sorted from blood, taken in a trial of the OX40 agonist ivuxolimab. CDR3 in amino acids: CASSSDSGSGNTIYF. The CDR3 DNA reads TGCGCCAGCAGCTCGGACTCTGGATCTGGAAACACCATATATTTT.